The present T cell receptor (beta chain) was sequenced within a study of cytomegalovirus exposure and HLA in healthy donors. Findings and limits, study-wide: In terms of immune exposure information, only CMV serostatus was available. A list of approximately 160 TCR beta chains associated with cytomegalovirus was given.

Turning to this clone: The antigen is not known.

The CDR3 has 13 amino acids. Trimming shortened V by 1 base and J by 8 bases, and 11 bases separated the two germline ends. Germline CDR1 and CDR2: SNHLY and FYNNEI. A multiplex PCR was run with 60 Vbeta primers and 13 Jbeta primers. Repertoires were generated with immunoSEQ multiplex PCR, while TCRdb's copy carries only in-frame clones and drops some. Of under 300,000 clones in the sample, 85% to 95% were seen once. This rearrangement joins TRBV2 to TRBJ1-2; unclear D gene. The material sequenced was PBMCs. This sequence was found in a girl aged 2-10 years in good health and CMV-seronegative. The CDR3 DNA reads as TGTGCCAGCAGTGAAGGATTAGCTCTGGGCTACACCTTC. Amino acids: CASSEGLALGYTF.